The text below deals with one T cell receptor (beta chain). This record comes from a study of blood T cell repertoires in COVID-19. V lost 0 bases to trimming and J lost 6 bases, with 10 bases between them. CDR3 size: 14 residues. Germline CDR1 reads MNHEY; CDR2 reads SVGAGI. TCRdb's table, derived via immunoSEQ multiplex PCR, lists solely in-frame clones and lacks some. Of fewer than 100,000 clones in the sample, about 80% were seen once. The gene calls are TRBV6-5 and TRBJ2-3; D is uncertain. This TCR came from a man aged 65 to 79 with acute or convalescent COVID-19. The specimen was peripheral blood. The DNA of the CDR3 is TGTGCCAGCAGTTACTCGAGGATCCGGGATACGCAGTATTTT. This translates into CASSYSRIRDTQYF.